Here is one T cell receptor beta chain with its context. The data derive from a study of shared T cell receptors in the human thymus. The CDR3 is 16 amino acids. Germline V gene data show CDR1 as LGHNA and CDR2 as YSLEER. The germline V and J ends were trimmed by 0 bases and 9 bases, with 18 bases remaining between them. Method: immunoSEQ multiplex PCR; TCRdb's copy keeps in-frame clones and lacks some. This sample has under 850,000 clones, with roughly 88% found just once. The sample was also reused in another study, on human thymus T cells. As that study records: Serving as donors were healthy Finnish infants, each of whom was having open corrective surgery for congenital heart defects. Resections from corrective heart surgery supplied the thymus tissue. What related research reported was that thymic repertoires overlapped highly among unrelated individuals.

The receptor comes from a boy in the first two years of life with a congenital heart defect. Sequenced sample: thymocytes. The chain joins TRBV4-3 to TRBJ2-1; maybe TRBD2 (5 bases). CDR3 DNA sequence: TGCGCCAGCAGCCAAGATAGGGAGACCGCCGCATGTGAGCAGTTCTTC. Protein: CASSQDRETAACEQFF.